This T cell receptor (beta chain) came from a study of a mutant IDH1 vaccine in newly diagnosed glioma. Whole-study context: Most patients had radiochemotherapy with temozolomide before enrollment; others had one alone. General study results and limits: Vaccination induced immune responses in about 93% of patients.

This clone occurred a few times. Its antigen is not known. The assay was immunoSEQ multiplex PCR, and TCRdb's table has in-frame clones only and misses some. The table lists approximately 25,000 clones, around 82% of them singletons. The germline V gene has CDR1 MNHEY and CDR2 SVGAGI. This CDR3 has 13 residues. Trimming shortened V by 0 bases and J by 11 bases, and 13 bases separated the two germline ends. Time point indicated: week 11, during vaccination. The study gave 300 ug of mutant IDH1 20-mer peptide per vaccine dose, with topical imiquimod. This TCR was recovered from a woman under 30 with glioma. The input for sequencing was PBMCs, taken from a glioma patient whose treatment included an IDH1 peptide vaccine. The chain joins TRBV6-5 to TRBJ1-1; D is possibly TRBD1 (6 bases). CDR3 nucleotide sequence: TGTGCCAGCAGTTACTCGACCATAGGGGGGGCTTTCTTT. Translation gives CASSYSTIGGAFF.